The clone carrying this T cell receptor (beta chain) was seen repeatedly, ten times or more. Its target is not known. The data were obtained in a study of T cell repertoires in cytomegalovirus infection. About the study: A matching HLA type, together with CMV infection, was signaled by public TCR beta signatures.

Broader study findings: Ex vivo, HLA-C-restricted CMV-specific TCR beta clonotypes prevailed over the rest of the response.

TCRdb fed the reads into MiXCR, producing one record per CDR3 protein. The sample shows more than 200,000 distinct CDR3 sequences, approximately 9.1% of them seen only once. This TCR was recovered from a human donor in good health (CMV status not recorded). Some clones in this sample may be carry-over from other donors' samples. The sequenced sample was PBMCs.

The DNA for the CDR3 is TGTGCCAGCAGCCTCGGGGACCGGGATTTCGGCAATCAGCCCCAGCATTTT. Amino acid sequence: CASSLGDRDFGNQPQHF. The chain links TRBV7-2 to TRBJ1-5; D is possibly TRBD1 (5 bases). The CDR3 consists of 17 residues. The germline V gene has CDR1 SGHTA and CDR2 FQGNSA. The V gene lost 5 bases and the J gene lost 2 bases, with 19 bases spanning the gap.